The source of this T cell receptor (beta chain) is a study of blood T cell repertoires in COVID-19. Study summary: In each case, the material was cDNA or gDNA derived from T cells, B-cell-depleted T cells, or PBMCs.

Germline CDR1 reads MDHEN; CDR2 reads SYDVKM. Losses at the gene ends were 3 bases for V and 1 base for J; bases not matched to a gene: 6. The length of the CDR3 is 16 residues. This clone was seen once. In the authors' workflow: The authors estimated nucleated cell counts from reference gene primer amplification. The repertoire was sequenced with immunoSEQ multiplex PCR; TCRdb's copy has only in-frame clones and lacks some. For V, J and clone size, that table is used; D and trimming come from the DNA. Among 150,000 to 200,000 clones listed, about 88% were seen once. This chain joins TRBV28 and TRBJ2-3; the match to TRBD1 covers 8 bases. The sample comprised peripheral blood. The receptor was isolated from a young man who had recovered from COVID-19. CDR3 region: CASSFGPTGGTDTQYF. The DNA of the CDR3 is TGTGCCAGCAGTTTCGGGCCGACAGGGGGCACAGATACGCAGTATTTT.